What follows are 20 T cell receptor beta chains derived from one specimen sequenced in a study of control samples from healthy donors and cancer patients. Data came from immunoSEQ multiplex PCR; TCRdb stores just in-frame clones and leaves some out. The top ten hold less than 15% of the sample, which has 100,000 or so clones, around four fifths seen once. The sequenced sample was blood. The source is a woman in her fifties or sixties in good health.

This chain links TRBV2 with TRBJ1-5, with D unclear. Germline CDR1 and CDR2: SNHLY and FYNNEI. This CDR3 comprises 16 residues. V was cut by 4 bases and J by 1 base, with 14 bases left in between. CDR3 sequence: CASSGLVGLSNQPQHF. For the CDR3, the DNA is TGTGCCAGCAGTGGGTTGGTGGGTTTAAGCAATCAGCCCCAGCATTTT.

The chain uses TRBV20-1 and TRBJ2-1; D unresolved. This CDR3 comprises 9 residues. The V end lost 5 bases, the J end lost 11 bases, and 7 bases lay between the germline ends. Germline loops: CDR1 DFQATT, CDR2 SNEGSKA (reference sequence). For the CDR3, the DNA is TGCAGTGCTCCGTTTCAGCAGTTCTTC. Translating gives CSAPFQQFF.

The CDR3 nucleotides read TGTGCCAGCTCACCCAACCCCGGACAGGGATTCGGCTACACCTTC. It translates to CASSPNPGQGFGYTF. V and J are TRBV18 and TRBJ1-2; TRBD1 agrees at 8 bases. The CDR3 runs 15 residues. J gave up 8 bases and V 3 bases, and 11 bases lay outside the gene matches. Germline CDR1 and CDR2: KGHSH and LQKENI.

This clone was counted a few times. This chain links TRBV19 with TRBJ1-5; D gene ambiguous. Trimming removed 2 bases from V and 1 base from J, with 6 bases in between. Germline CDR1 is LNHDA and CDR2 is SQIVND (reference sequence). The CDR3 loop spans 14 amino acids. The CDR3, as DNA: TGTGCCAGTAGTATACAGCTGAGCAATCAGCCCCAGCATTTT. This gives the protein CASSIQLSNQPQHF.

The CDR3, as DNA: TGTGCCAGTAGCACCCACACTAGCGGGAGGGCAGACAATGAGCAGTTCTTC. Translating gives CASSTHTSGRADNEQFF. This sequence joins TRBV19 and TRBJ2-1, with 13 bases fitting TRBD2. This CDR3 comprises 17 residues. V trimming: 6 bases; J trimming: 5 bases; junction bases outside the gene matches: 10. CDR1 is LNHDA, CDR2 SQIVND, per germline (reference sequence).

The chain has TRBV5-5 and TRBJ2-7; D is uncertain. The ends were cut back, 1 base at V and 3 bases at J, with 5 bases in the middle. Per the germline V gene, CDR1 is SGHKS and CDR2 is YYEKEE (reference sequence). This CDR3 comprises 12 residues. This chain's CDR3 is CASSLKNYEQYF. DNA for the CDR3: TGTGCCAGCAGCTTGAAAAACTACGAGCAGTACTTC.

As concerns this clone: This sample includes further DNA sequences coding for the same CDR3. V usage is TRBV19 and J usage is TRBJ2-1; TRBD2 matches 9 bases. Per germline, CDR1 LNHDA and CDR2 SQIVND (reference sequence). Losses at the gene ends were 2 bases for V and 5 bases for J; bases not matched to a gene: 4. The CDR3 spans 15 residues. The DNA of the CDR3 is TGTGCCAGTAGTATACGGCGGGGGGGCAACAATGAGCAGTTCTTC. This translates into CASSIRRGGNNEQFF. The full variable domain, in which reference TRBV19 and TRBJ2-1 provide the parts outside the CDR3, is DGGITQSPKYLFRKEGQNVTLSCEQNLNHDAMYWYRQDPGQGLRLIYYSQIVNDFQKGDIAEGYSVSREKKESFPLTVTSAQKNPTAFYLCASSIRRGGNNEQFFGPGTRLTVL.

This chain uses TRBV20-1 with TRBJ2-6; D is unclear. Trimming left V 3 bases short and J 0 bases short, with 12 bases between. The V gene's germline CDR1 is DFQATT and CDR2 SNEGSKA (reference sequence). This CDR3 has 16 amino acids. The CDR3 reads CSASVDRSSGANVLTF. Written as DNA, the CDR3 is TGCAGTGCTAGTGTGGACCGCAGCTCTGGGGCCAACGTCCTGACTTTC.

The chain carries TRBV7-8 and TRBJ2-1; a weak D match, TRBD2 (5 bases). Trimming stripped 0 bases from V and 10 bases from J, with 10 bases between. Germline values: CDR1 SGHVS, CDR2 FQNEAQ. The CDR3 consists of 13 residues. In DNA, the CDR3 is TGTGCCAGCAGCTTAGCGTCGAGAGGGGAGCAGTTCTTC. This encodes CASSLASRGEQFF. The complete variable domain, with remaining parts taken from reference TRBV7-8 and TRBJ2-1, reads GAGVSQSPRYKVAKRGQDVALRCDPISGHVSLFWYQQALGQGPEFLTYFQNEAQLDKSGLPSDRFFAERPEGSVSTLKIQRTQQEDSAVYLCASSLASRGEQFFGPGTRLTVL.

The rearrangement uses TRBV2 and TRBJ2-5; no firm D call. Germline lookup yields CDR1 SNHLY and CDR2 FYNNEI. This CDR3 is 11 amino acids long. V was pared by 2 bases and J by 2 bases, with 0 bases between. The CDR3 coding sequence is TGTGCCAGCAGTGAACAAGAGACCCAGTACTTC. As protein: CASSEQETQYF.

V is TRBV30 and J is TRBJ2-4; D perhaps matches TRBD2 (6 bases). The CDR3 extends over 15 amino acids. Germline loops: CDR1 GTSNPN, CDR2 SVGIG (reference sequence). The ends were cut back, 0 bases at V and 0 bases at J, with 9 bases in the middle. The CDR3 protein is CAWSVLSGAKNIQYF. CDR3 coding DNA: TGTGCCTGGAGTGTACTTAGCGGAGCCAAAAACATTCAGTACTTC. The full variable domain, rest sourced from reference TRBV30 and TRBJ2-4, is SQTIHQWPATLVQPVGSPLSLECTVEGTSNPNLYWYRQAAGRGLQLLFYSVGIGQISSEVPQNLSASRPQDRQFILSSKKLLLSDSGFYLCAWSVLSGAKNIQYFGAGTRLSVL.

The chain uses TRBV5-6 and TRBJ2-3; the match to TRBD1 covers 8 bases. Germline CDR1 and CDR2: SGHDT and YYEEEE. The V and J ends lost 2 bases and 5 bases, in that order; junction bases with no gene match: 7. The CDR3 has 15 amino acids. The CDR3 loop is CASSLQDRAGDTQYF. The CDR3 bases are TGTGCCAGCAGCTTACAGGACAGGGCTGGAGATACGCAGTATTTT.

This clone was seen more than once but under ten times. This sequence joins TRBV3-1 (or the pseudogene TRBV3-2) and TRBJ1-3; unclear D gene. Germline CDR1 reads LGHDT; CDR2 reads YNNKEL (reference sequence). The length of the CDR3 is 14 residues. V was pared by 4 bases and J by 4 bases, with 11 bases between. The CDR3 loop is CASSLSLGGNTIYF. Written as DNA, the CDR3 is TGTGCCAGCAGCCTCTCCTTAGGGGGAAACACCATATATTTT.

The gene calls are TRBV6-5 and TRBJ1-4; 9 bases align to TRBD1. Per the germline V gene, CDR1 is MNHEY and CDR2 is SVGAGI. Trimming cost V 5 bases and J 2 bases; bases outside gene matches: 3. CDR3 length: 15 residues. The CDR3 loop reads CASSIDRGTNEKLFF. Here the CDR3 DNA reads TGTGCCAGCAGTATCGACAGGGGGACTAATGAAAAACTGTTTTTT.

The chain has TRBV7-9 and TRBJ2-7; TRBD2 matches 7 bases. The CDR3 is 14 amino acids. Unmatched junction bases numbered 2, after V lost 1 base and J lost 2 bases. Germline V CDR1 and CDR2: SEHNR, FQNEAQ (reference sequence). The CDR3 DNA follows: TGTGCCAGCAGCTTAGAGGGACTACCCTACGAGCAGTACTTC. This translates into CASSLEGLPYEQYF.

V gene TRBV9 combines with J gene TRBJ2-1; 14 nucleotides align to TRBD2. This CDR3 region has 15 residues. CDR1 and CDR2 (germline): SGDLS, YYNGEE. With 4 bases clipped from V and 9 bases from J, the junction kept 6 bases outside the gene matches. CDR3 sequence: CASSRGLAGGGEQFF. The DNA for the CDR3 is TGTGCCAGCAGCCGCGGACTAGCGGGGGGAGGTGAGCAGTTCTTC.

A word on this clone: This may be a read error: a much more frequent sequence differs by one nucleotide. This specimen includes other DNA sequences encoding the same CDR3. The V and J genes are TRBV11-2 and TRBJ1-2; 8 bases align to TRBD1. In germline, CDR1 is SGHAT, CDR2 FQNNGV. Trimming at V came to 3 bases and at J to 3 bases, leaving 0 bases not matched to a gene. The CDR3 extends over 13 amino acids. The CDR3 is CASSLDRDYGYTF. DNA for the CDR3: TGTGCCAGCAGCTTGGACAGGGACTATGGCTACACCTTC.

The J gene is TRBJ2-2, the V gene TRBV28, with no clear D. The ends were cut back, 5 bases at V and 7 bases at J, with 14 bases in the middle. Germline assignment: CDR1 MDHEN and CDR2 SYDVKM. The CDR3 runs 14 residues. CDR3 DNA sequence: TGTGCCAGCAGTCGCAGTTTGAAGGGCGGGGAGCTGTTTTTT. As protein: CASSRSLKGGELFF.

There are a few counts of this clone. The gene calls are TRBV7-3 and TRBJ2-3; 12 positions match TRBD2. Germline V gene data show CDR1 as SGHTA and CDR2 as FQGTGA. V lost 5 bases, J lost 4 bases, and 7 bases stayed unmatched. This CDR3 contains 16 residues. The chain's CDR3 is CASSPLLAGGPDTQYF. CDR3 DNA sequence: TGTGCCAGCAGCCCTTTGCTAGCGGGGGGGCCAGATACGCAGTATTTT.

This rearrangement joins TRBV4-3 to TRBJ2-1, with 10 bases identical to TRBD2. J lost 10 bases, V lost 0 bases, and 9 bases had no gene match. CDR1 is LGHNA, CDR2 YSLEER, per germline. This CDR3 contains 16 residues. The DNA for the CDR3 is TGCGCCAGCAGCCAAGATTCTGGGCTAGCGGGAGAAGAGCAGTTCTTC. Protein product: CASSQDSGLAGEEQFF.